This T cell receptor (beta chain) emerged from a study of blood T cell repertoires in COVID-19. Background on the study: The study drew acute and convalescent COVID-19 samples from the United States, Italy and Spain.

Using immunoSEQ multiplex PCR, the repertoire was profiled, and TCRdb retains in-frame clones only, with some absent. The table records more than 95,000 clones, 80% to 90% of them present only once. Trimming shortened V by 6 bases and J by 0 bases, and 12 bases separated the two germline ends. The CDR3 extends over 14 amino acids. Germline V CDR1 and CDR2: SGHVS, FQNEAQ. Material for sequencing was peripheral blood. The rearrangement uses TRBV7-8 and TRBJ2-7, with D uncertain. This clonotype originated in a woman aged 70-85 years with acute or convalescent COVID-19. The CDR3 loop reads CASSLSTVSYEQYF. DNA for the CDR3: TGTGCCAGCAGTCTTAGCACGGTCTCCTACGAGCAGTACTTC.